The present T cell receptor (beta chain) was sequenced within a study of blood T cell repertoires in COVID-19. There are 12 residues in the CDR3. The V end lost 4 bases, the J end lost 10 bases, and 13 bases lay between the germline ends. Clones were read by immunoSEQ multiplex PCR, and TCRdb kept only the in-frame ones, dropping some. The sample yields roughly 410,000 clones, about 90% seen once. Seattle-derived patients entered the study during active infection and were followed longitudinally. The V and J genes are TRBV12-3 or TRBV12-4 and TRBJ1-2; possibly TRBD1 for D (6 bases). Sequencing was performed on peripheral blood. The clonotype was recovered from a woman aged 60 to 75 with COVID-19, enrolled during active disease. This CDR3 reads CASSSSQGTYTF. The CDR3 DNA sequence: TGTGCCAGCAGTTCTTCACAGGGAACCTACACCTTC.